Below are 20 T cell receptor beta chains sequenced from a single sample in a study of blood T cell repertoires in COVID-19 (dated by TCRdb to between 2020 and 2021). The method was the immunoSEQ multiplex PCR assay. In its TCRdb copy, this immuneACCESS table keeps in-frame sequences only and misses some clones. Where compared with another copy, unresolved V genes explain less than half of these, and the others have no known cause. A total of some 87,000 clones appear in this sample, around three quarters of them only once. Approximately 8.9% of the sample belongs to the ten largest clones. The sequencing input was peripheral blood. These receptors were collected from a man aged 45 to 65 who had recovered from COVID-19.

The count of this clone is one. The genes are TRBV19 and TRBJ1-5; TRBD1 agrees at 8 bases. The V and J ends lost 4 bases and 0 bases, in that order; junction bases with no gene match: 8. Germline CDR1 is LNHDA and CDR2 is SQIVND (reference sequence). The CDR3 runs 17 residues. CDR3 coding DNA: TGTGCCAGTAGTACCTCCGGGACAGGTCATAGCAATCAGCCCCAGCATTTT. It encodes CASSTSGTGHSNQPQHF. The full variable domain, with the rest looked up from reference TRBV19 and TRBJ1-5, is DGGITQSPKYLFRKEGQNVTLSCEQNLNHDAMYWYRQDPGQGLRLIYYSQIVNDFQKGDIAEGYSVSREKKESFPLTVTSAQKNPTAFYLCASSTSGTGHSNQPQHFGDGTRLSIL.

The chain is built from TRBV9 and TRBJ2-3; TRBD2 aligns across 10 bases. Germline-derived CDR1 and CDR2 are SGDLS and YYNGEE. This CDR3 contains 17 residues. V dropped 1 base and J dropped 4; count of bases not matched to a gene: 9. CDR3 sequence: CASSVTTSGIGADTQYF. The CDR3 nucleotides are TGTGCCAGCAGCGTAACCACTAGCGGGATAGGAGCAGATACGCAGTATTTT.

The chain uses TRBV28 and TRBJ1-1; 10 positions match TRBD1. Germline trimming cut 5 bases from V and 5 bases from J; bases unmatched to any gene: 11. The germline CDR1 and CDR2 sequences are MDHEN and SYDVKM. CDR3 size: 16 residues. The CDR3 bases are TGTGCCAGCAGTCCGGGACAGGGGTTTTTTGGGACTGAAGCTTTCTTT. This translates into CASSPGQGFFGTEAFF.

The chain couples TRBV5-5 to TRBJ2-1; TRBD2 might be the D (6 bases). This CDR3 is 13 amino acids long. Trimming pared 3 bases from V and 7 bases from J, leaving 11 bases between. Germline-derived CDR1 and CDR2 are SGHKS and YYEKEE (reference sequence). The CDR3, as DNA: TGTGCCAGCAGCTGGGAAGGGAGGAATGAGCAGTTCTTC. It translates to CASSWEGRNEQFF.

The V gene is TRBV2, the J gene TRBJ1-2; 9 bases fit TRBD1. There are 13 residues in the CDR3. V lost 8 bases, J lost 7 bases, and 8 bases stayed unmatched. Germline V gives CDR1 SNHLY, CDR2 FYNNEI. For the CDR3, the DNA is TGTGCCAGCGGTCCGGGACAGGGCTCTGGCTACACCTTC. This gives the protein CASGPGQGSGYTF.

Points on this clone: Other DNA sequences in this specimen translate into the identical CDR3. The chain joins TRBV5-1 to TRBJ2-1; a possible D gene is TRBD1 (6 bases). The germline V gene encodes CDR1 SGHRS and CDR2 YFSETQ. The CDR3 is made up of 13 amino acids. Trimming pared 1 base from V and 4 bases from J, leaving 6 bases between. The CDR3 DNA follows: TGCGCCAGCAGCTTGCAGGGGTACAATGAGCAGTTCTTC. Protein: CASSLQGYNEQFF.

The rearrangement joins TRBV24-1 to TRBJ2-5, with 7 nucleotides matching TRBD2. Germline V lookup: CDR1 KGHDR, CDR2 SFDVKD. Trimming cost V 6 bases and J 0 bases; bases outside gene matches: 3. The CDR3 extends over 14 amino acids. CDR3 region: CATSPSGNQETQYF. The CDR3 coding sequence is TGTGCCACCAGTCCTAGCGGAAACCAAGAGACCCAGTACTTC.

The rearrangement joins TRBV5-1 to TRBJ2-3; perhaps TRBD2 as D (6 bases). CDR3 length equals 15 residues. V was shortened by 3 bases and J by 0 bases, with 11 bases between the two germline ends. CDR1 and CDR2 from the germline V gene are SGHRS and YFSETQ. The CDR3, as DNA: TGCGCCAGCAGCTATACCGGGGGAAGCACAGATACGCAGTATTTT. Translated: CASSYTGGSTDTQYF.

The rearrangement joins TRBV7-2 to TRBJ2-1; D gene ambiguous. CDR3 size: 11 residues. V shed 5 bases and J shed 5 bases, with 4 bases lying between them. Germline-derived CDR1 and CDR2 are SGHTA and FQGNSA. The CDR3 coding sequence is TGTGCCAGCAGCCCGGACAATGAGCAGTTCTTC. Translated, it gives CASSPDNEQFF.

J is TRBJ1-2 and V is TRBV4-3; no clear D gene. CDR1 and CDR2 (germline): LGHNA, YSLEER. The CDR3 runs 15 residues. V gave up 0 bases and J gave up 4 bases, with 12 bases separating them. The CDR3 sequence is CASSQDVHSGYGYTF. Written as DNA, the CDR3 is TGCGCCAGCAGCCAAGATGTACATTCAGGCTATGGCTACACCTTC.

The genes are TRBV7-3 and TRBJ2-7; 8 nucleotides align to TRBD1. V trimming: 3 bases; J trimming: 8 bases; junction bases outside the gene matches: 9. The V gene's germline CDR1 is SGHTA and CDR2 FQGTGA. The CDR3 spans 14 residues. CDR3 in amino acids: CASSFGQGATQQYF. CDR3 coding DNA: TGTGCCAGCAGCTTCGGACAGGGAGCTACGCAGCAGTACTTC.

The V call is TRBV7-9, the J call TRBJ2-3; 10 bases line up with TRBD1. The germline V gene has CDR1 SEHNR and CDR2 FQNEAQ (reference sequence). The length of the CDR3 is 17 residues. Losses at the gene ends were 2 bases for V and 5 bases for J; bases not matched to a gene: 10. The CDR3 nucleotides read TGTGCCAGCAGCTTAATACGACCGGGACAGGGGAGAGATACGCAGTATTTT. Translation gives CASSLIRPGQGRDTQYF.

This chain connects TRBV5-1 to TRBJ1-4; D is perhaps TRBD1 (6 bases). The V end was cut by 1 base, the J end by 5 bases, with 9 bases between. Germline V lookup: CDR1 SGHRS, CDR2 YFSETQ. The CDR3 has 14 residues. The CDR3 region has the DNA TGCGCCAGCAGCTTGACAGGGCAAAATGAAAAACTGTTTTTT. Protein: CASSLTGQNEKLFF.

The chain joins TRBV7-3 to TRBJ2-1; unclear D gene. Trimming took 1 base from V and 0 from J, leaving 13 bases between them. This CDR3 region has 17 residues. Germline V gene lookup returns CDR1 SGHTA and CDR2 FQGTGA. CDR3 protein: CASSLIGSPSSYNEQFF. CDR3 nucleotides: TGTGCCAGCAGCTTAATTGGTAGCCCGAGCTCCTACAATGAGCAGTTCTTC.

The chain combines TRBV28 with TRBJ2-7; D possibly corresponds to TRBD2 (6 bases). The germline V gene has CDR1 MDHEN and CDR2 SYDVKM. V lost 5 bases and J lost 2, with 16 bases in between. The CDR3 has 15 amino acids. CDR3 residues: CASSPVGTATYEQYF. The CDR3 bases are TGTGCCAGCAGTCCGGTGGGGACTGCGACCTACGAGCAGTACTTC.

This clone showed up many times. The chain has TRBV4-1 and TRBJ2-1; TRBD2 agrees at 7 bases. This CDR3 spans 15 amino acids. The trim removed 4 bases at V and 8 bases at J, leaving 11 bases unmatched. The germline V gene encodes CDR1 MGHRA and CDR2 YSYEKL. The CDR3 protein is CASSRMRASGDEQFF. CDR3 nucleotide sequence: TGCGCCAGCAGCCGGATGCGGGCTAGCGGAGATGAGCAGTTCTTC.

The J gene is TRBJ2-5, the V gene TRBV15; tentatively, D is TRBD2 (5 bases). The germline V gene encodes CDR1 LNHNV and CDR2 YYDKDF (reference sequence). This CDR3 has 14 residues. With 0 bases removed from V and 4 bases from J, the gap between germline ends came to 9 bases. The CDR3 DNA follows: TGTGCCACCAGCAGAGACCCCCGGGGAGAGACCCAGTACTTC. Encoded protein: CATSRDPRGETQYF.

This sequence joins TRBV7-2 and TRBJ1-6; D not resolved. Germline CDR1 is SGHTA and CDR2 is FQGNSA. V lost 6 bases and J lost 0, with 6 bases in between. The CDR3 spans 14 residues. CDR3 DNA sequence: TGTGCCAGCAGTCTAAGCTCCTATAATTCACCCCTCCACTTT. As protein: CASSLSSYNSPLHF. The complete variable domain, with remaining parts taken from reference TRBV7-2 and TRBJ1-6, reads GAGVSQSPSNKVTEKGKDVELRCDPISGHTALYWYRQSLGQGLEFLIYFQGNSAPDKSGLPSDRFSAERTGGSVSTLTIQRTQQEDSAVYLCASSLSSYNSPLHFGNGTRLTVT.

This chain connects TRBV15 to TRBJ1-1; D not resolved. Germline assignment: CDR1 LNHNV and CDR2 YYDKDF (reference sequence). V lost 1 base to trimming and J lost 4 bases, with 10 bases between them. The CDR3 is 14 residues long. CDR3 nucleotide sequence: TGTGCCACCAGCAGAGGGGGAGTGATCACTGAAGCTTTCTTT. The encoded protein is CATSRGGVITEAFF.

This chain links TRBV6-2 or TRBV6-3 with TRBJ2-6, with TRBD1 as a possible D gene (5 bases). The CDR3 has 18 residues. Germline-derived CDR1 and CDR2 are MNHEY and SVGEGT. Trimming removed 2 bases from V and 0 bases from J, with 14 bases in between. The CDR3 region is CASSYGRYRISGANVLTF. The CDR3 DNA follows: TGTGCCAGCAGTTACGGAAGGTACAGGATCTCTGGGGCCAACGTCCTGACTTTC.